A selection of T cell receptor beta chains follows, all from one sample in a study of T cells in Graves' hyperthyroidism and ophthalmopathy. TCRdb re-called the multiplex PCR reads with MiXCR, one entry per CDR3 protein. The profile shows a few hundred thousand distinct CDR3 sequences, 18% of them singletons. Sequencing input: blood. The receptors originated from a man aged 18 to 30 with Graves' ophthalmopathy. CDR3s include the opening cysteine and the closing phenylalanine or tryptophan. The D gene is left open where the match is weak. Where a row states a size, it is once, few, many or the class of an expanded clone; other rows omit it.

length: 13; D: NA; J: TRBJ1-1; V: TRBV3-1; size: many; CDR3: CASSTGGGSEAFF; DNA: TGTGCCAGCAGCACCGGGGGAGGGAGTGAAGCTTTCTTT
length: 15; D: TRBD1; J: TRBJ1-2; V: TRBV6-1; size: many; CDR3: CASRPKGGPNYGYTF; DNA: TGTGCCAGCAGACCGAAAGGGGGCCCTAACTATGGCTACACCTTC
length: 14; D: NA; J: TRBJ2-3; V: TRBV20-1; size: NA; CDR3: CSASPGISTDTQYF; DNA: TGCAGTGCTTCCCCGGGGATTAGCACAGATACGCAGTATTTT
length: 13; D: NA; J: TRBJ1-4; V: TRBV12-3/TRBV12-4; size: NA; CDR3: CASRANRESSLFF; DNA: TGTGCCAGCAGAGCAAACAGGGAATCCTCGTTGTTTTTT
length: 12; D: NA; J: TRBJ2-7; V: TRBV10-3; size: NA; CDR3: CAISDQSYEQYF; DNA: TGTGCCATCAGTGATCAAAGCTACGAGCAGTACTTC
length: 17; D: TRBD1; J: TRBJ1-2; V: TRBV2; size: many; CDR3: CATLVEARTGQAYGYTF; DNA: TGTGCCACCCTCGTTGAGGCGCGCACGGGACAGGCCTATGGCTACACCTTC
length: 12; D: NA; J: TRBJ1-6; V: TRBV6-2/TRBV6-3; size: few; CDR3: CASSYSTRGVHF; DNA: TGTGCCAGCAGTTACTCGACAAGGGGGGTCCACTTT
length: 12; D: NA; J: TRBJ2-1; V: TRBV5-1; size: many; CDR3: CASSLEVNEQFF; DNA: TGCGCCAGCAGCTTGGAGGTCAATGAGCAGTTCTTC
length: 15; D: NA; J: TRBJ1-6; V: TRBV20-1; size: NA; CDR3: CSAHQSGRGGSPLHF; DNA: TGCAGTGCTCACCAAAGCGGGAGGGGAGGATCACCCCTCCACTTT
length: 15; D: TRBD1; J: TRBJ2-3; V: TRBV18; size: many; CDR3: CASSRGTGETDTQYF; DNA: TGTGCCAGCTCACGCGGGACAGGGGAGACAGATACGCAGTATTTT
length: 13; D: TRBD1; J: TRBJ2-5; V: TRBV6-1; size: few; CDR3: CASNDRVQETQYF; DNA: TGTGCCAGCAACGACAGGGTCCAAGAGACCCAGTACTTC
length: 14; D: TRBD1; J: TRBJ1-4; V: TRBV27; size: few; CDR3: CASIRDRDNEKLFF; DNA: TGTGCCAGCATCCGGGACAGGGATAATGAAAAACTGTTTTTT
length: 14; D: TRBD1; J: TRBJ2-3; V: TRBV20-1; size: few; CDR3: CSAGDRDDVSTQYF; DNA: TGCAGTGCTGGGGACAGGGATGACGTGAGTACGCAGTATTTT
length: 16; D: NA; J: TRBJ2-2; V: TRBV3-1; size: few; CDR3: CASSYFPDGNTGELFF; DNA: TGTGCCAGCAGCTATTTCCCTGACGGGAACACCGGGGAGCTGTTTTTT
length: 15; D: NA; J: TRBJ1-3; V: TRBV6-2/TRBV6-3; size: few; CDR3: CASRNRDTSGNTIYF; DNA: TGTGCCAGCCGTAACCGGGACACCTCTGGAAACACCATATATTTT
length: 15; D: NA; J: TRBJ2-1; V: TRBV7-6; size: NA; CDR3: CASRPSGSSYNEQFF; DNA: TGTGCCAGCAGACCAAGCGGAAGCTCCTACAATGAGCAGTTCTTC
length: 12; D: NA; J: TRBJ1-1; V: TRBV24-1; size: many; CDR3: CATRAGAGEAFF; DNA: TGTGCCACCAGGGCGGGGGCAGGGGAGGCTTTCTTT
length: 13; D: NA; J: TRBJ1-1; V: TRBV5-1; size: many; CDR3: CASSPTGSPEAFF; DNA: TGCGCCAGCAGCCCAACAGGGTCCCCTGAAGCTTTCTTT
length: 15; D: NA; J: TRBJ1-4; V: TRBV9; size: many; CDR3: CASSVGTVDNEKLFF; DNA: TGTGCCAGCAGCGTCGGGACGGTCGATAATGAAAAACTGTTTTTT
length: 14; D: NA; J: TRBJ2-1; V: TRBV20-1; size: NA; CDR3: CSARRDGGRGEQFF; DNA: TGCAGTGCTAGGCGGGACGGGGGGCGGGGTGAGCAGTTCTTC
length: 16; D: NA; J: TRBJ1-1; V: TRBV12-3/TRBV12-4; size: many; CDR3: CASISFLDSENTEAFF; DNA: TGTGCCAGCATTTCTTTTCTCGACAGCGAGAACACTGAAGCTTTCTTT
length: 14; D: NA; J: TRBJ1-4; V: TRBV11-1; size: many; CDR3: CASSFTDSNEKLFF; DNA: TGTGCCAGCAGCTTTACGGACAGTAATGAAAAACTGTTTTTT
length: 13; D: NA; J: TRBJ1-1; V: TRBV5-1; size: many; CDR3: CASSGGSYTEAFF; DNA: TGCGCCAGCAGTGGGGGATCATACACTGAAGCTTTCTTT
length: 13; D: NA; J: TRBJ2-1; V: TRBV7-9; size: many; CDR3: CASSYDRYNEQFF; DNA: TGTGCCAGCAGTTATGACCGATACAATGAGCAGTTCTTC
length: 15; D: TRBD2; J: TRBJ2-3; V: TRBV9; size: few; CDR3: CASSVGGAFADTQYF; DNA: TGTGCCAGCAGCGTCGGGGGGGCATTCGCAGATACGCAGTATTTT